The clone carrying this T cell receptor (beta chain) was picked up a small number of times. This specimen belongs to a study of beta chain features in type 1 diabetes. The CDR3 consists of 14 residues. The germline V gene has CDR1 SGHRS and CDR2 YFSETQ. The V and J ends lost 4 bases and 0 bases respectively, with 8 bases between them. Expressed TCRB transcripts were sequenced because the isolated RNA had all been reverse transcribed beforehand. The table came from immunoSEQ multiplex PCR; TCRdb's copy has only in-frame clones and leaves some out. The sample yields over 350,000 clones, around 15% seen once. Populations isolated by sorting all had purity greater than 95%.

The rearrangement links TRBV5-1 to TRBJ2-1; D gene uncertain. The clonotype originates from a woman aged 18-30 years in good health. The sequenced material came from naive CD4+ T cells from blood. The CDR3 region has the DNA TGCGCCAGCAGCCGCCTGAGCTCCTACAATGAGCAGTTCTTC. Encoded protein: CASSRLSSYNEQFF.